The 27 T cell receptor beta chains presented below share a single source sample, sequenced in a study of Graves' ophthalmopathy and Graves' hyperthyroidism. The sequenced template was RNA, covering the TCR beta CDR3 region. HTBI primers were employed in first-round RT-PCR, then a second-round multiplex PCR followed. TCRdb used MiXCR to reprocess the multiplex PCR reads, holding one entry per CDR3 protein. The sample lists about 600,000 distinct CDR3 sequences; under 45% were seen once. Sequencing input: peripheral blood or thyroid tissue (not recorded which). These receptors were collected from an adult man with Graves' hyperthyroidism.

A word on this clonotype: A much larger clonotype is one base distant, so this may be a read error. The chain employs TRBV5-6 and TRBJ1-2, with 7 bases aligning to TRBD1. The CDR3 has 13 residues. CDR1 and CDR2 from the germline V gene are SGHDT and YYEEEE. The CDR3 DNA reads TGTGCCAGCAGCCTAACAGGGGTCTATGGCCACACCTTC. As protein: CASSLTGVYGHTF.

A remark on this clonotype: A much larger clone differs by one base, so this may be a read error. V usage is TRBV12-3 or TRBV12-4 and J usage is TRBJ1-6; 9 positions agree with TRBD1. The CDR3 is 15 amino acids. CDR3 sequence: CASSWGQGYDSPLHF. The CDR3, as DNA: TGTGCCAGCAGTTGGGGACAGGGCTATGATTCACCCCTCCACTTT.

The table lists this clonotype with many counts. J is TRBJ1-1 and V is TRBV9, with D possibly TRBD1 on 5 matching bases. The V gene's germline CDR1 is SGDLS and CDR2 YYNGEE. Trimming took 7 bases from V and 2 from J, leaving 12 bases between them. This CDR3 region has 13 residues. The CDR3 DNA reads as TGTGCCAGCTCGGGGGGGGACAACACTGAAGCTTTCTTT. Translated, it gives CASSGGDNTEAFF.

This clonotype came up many times. The chain has TRBV20-1 and TRBJ1-1, with TRBD1 as a possible D gene (6 bases). The CDR3 has 14 amino acids. Trimming took 6 bases from V and 4 from J, leaving 18 bases between them. Per the germline V gene, CDR1 is DFQATT and CDR2 is SNEGSKA (reference sequence). CDR3 in amino acids: CSARGSKGLTEAFF. The CDR3 DNA reads as TGCAGTGCCAGGGGAAGTAAAGGTCTCACTGAAGCTTTCTTT.

This clonotype has only one observation. The chain uses TRBV2 and TRBJ2-7, with TRBD2 matching over 11 bases. The CDR3 is 15 amino acids. J gave up 7 bases and V 8 bases, and 13 bases lay outside the gene matches. The germline V gene has CDR1 SNHLY and CDR2 FYNNEI. CDR3 DNA: TGTGCCAGCCAGGGAATGACTAGCGGGGTTAAAGAGCAGTACTTC. Its protein product is CASQGMTSGVKEQYF. The full variable domain, rest sourced from reference TRBV2 and TRBJ2-7, is EPEVTQTPSHQVTQMGQEVILRCVPISNHLYFYWYRQILGQKVEFLVSFYNNEISEKSEIFDDQFSVERPDGSNFTLKIRSTKLEDSAMYFCASQGMTSGVKEQYFGPGTRLTVT.

The rearrangement joins TRBV19 to TRBJ2-7, with a tentative D call TRBD1 (7 bases). CDR1 and CDR2 (germline): LNHDA, SQIVND (reference sequence). V lost 4 bases and J 6 bases, leaving 16 bases between the germline ends. The CDR3 is made up of 14 amino acids. The CDR3 loop reads CASSTGDRAVEQYF. CDR3 nucleotide sequence: TGTGCCAGTAGTACGGGAGACAGGGCGGTCGAGCAGTACTTC.

The chain uses TRBV11-2 and TRBJ2-5, with 9 nucleotides matching TRBD1. V lost 8 bases to trimming and J lost 11 bases; unmatched junction nucleotides: 12. This CDR3 is 13 amino acids long. Germline V gene data show CDR1 as SGHAT and CDR2 as FQNNGV. This CDR3 is CASSDRGVDTQYF. In DNA, the CDR3 is TGTGCCAGCTCAGACAGGGGGGTAGATACGCAGTACTTC.

This clonotype was detected a few times. The chain carries TRBV20-1 and TRBJ2-3, with 7 positions matching TRBD1. The ends lost 4 bases at V and 0 bases at J; junction bases unmatched: 1. There are 13 residues in the CDR3. In germline, CDR1 is DFQATT, CDR2 SNEGSKA (reference sequence). The CDR3 DNA follows: TGCAGTGCTATCAGGGGGAGCACAGATACGCAGTATTTT. It is translated as CSAIRGSTDTQYF.

This clonotype showed up many times. The V call is TRBV12-3 or TRBV12-4, the J call TRBJ1-5; 8 nucleotides match TRBD1. V shed 6 bases and J 3 bases; nucleotides not matched to a gene: 7. The CDR3 contains 15 residues. CDR3 nucleotide sequence: TGTGCCAGCAGCTTGACAGGGGCAGCCAATCAGCCCCAGCATTTT. It yields the protein CASSLTGAANQPQHF.

The chain couples TRBV20-1 to TRBJ2-7; the D gene is possibly TRBD1 (6 bases). This CDR3 is built from 15 residues. V was pared by 3 bases and J by 1 base, with 16 bases between. The germline gives CDR1 DFQATT, CDR2 SNEGSKA (reference sequence). The chain's CDR3 is CSARDANRASYEQYF. The CDR3, as DNA: TGCAGTGCTAGGGACGCGAACAGGGCATCCTACGAGCAGTACTTC.

This clonotype has at least ten counts. The chain uses TRBV6-2 or TRBV6-3 and TRBJ1-6, with 7 positions matching TRBD1. Germline V gene data show CDR1 as MNHEY and CDR2 as SVGEGT. The trim removed 8 bases at V and 7 bases at J, leaving 8 bases unmatched. CDR3 length: 14 amino acids. The CDR3, as DNA: TGTGCCAGCGTTGACAGGGTAGGGAATTCACCCCTCCACTTT. Translation: CASVDRVGNSPLHF.

This sequence joins TRBV7-6 and TRBJ2-7, with TRBD2 identical over 11 bases. There are 17 residues in the CDR3. CDR1 SGHVS and CDR2 FNYEAQ come from the germline V gene. V shed 3 bases and J 0 bases; nucleotides not matched to a gene: 7. This CDR3 reads CASSLDSGRGSSYEQYF. The CDR3 DNA reads as TGTGCCAGCAGCTTGGATAGCGGGAGGGGGAGCTCCTACGAGCAGTACTTC.

This clonotype came up many times. The CDR3 nucleotides are TGTGCCAGTAGTATTGGGGGCCTGGAGACCCAGTACTTC. Amino acids: CASSIGGLETQYF. V and J are TRBV19 and TRBJ2-5; possible D gene TRBD1, 6 bases. Trimming took 3 bases from V and 5 from J, leaving 10 bases between them. The length of the CDR3 is 13 residues. Germline CDR1 LNHDA, CDR2 SQIVND (reference sequence).

This clonotype came up once. This rearrangement joins TRBV7-9 to TRBJ2-2; maybe TRBD2 (7 bases). Deletions cut 6 bases from V and 0 bases from J, with 17 bases between. The CDR3 runs 17 residues. CDR1 is SEHNR, CDR2 FQNEAQ, per germline (reference sequence). CDR3 DNA: TGTGCCAGCAGGCGGGGGTACGGGGGCGCGAACACCGGGGAGCTGTTTTTT. Translating it yields CASRRGYGGANTGELFF.

This clonotype was picked up many times. The chain employs TRBV29-1 and TRBJ2-7, with D perhaps TRBD1 or TRBD2 (6 bases each). From germline, CDR1 is SQVTM and CDR2 ANQGSEA. The CDR3 has 13 residues. The V end was cut by 2 bases, the J end by 4 bases, with 12 bases between. CDR3 residues: CSVEPQGRYEQYF. The DNA of the CDR3 is TGCAGCGTTGAACCCCAGGGGAGGTACGAGCAGTACTTC.

The V and J genes are TRBV10-3 and TRBJ2-5, with 7 nucleotides matching TRBD1. V was clipped by 3 bases and J by 4 bases; unmatched bases: 8. The CDR3 runs 15 residues. Germline loops: CDR1 ENHRY, CDR2 SYGVKD. CDR3 protein: CAISELTGIGETQYF. Written as DNA, the CDR3 is TGTGCCATCAGTGAATTGACAGGGATAGGAGAGACCCAGTACTTC.

This chain links TRBV7-2 with TRBJ2-1; TRBD2 aligns across 13 bases. The CDR3 consists of 15 residues. Per the germline V gene, CDR1 is SGHTA and CDR2 is FQGNSA. V was pared by 6 bases and J by 8 bases, with 7 bases of the junction left unmatched. This chain's CDR3 is CASRPWTSGSDEQFF. The DNA of the CDR3 is TGTGCCAGCAGACCCTGGACTAGCGGGAGCGATGAGCAGTTCTTC.

This clonotype was counted a few times. V gene TRBV7-2 combines with J gene TRBJ2-5; D gene ambiguous. The CDR3 sequence is 16 residues long. V shed 5 bases and J shed 4 bases, with 20 bases lying between them. Germline CDR1 and CDR2: SGHTA and FQGNSA. The CDR3 coding sequence is TGTGCCAGCAGCCGATCTTTGGCGATCGGCTCAGAGACCCAGTACTTC. It yields the protein CASSRSLAIGSETQYF.

This clonotype was observed at least ten times. This chain joins TRBV6-5 and TRBJ1-1; D is uncertain. Germline CDR1 reads MNHEY; CDR2 reads SVGAGI. The CDR3 is 13 amino acids. Trimming cost V 0 bases and J 3 bases, with 5 bases left between them. The CDR3 reads CASSYSPHTEAFF. CDR3 DNA sequence: TGTGCCAGCAGTTACTCGCCTCACACTGAAGCTTTCTTT.

This clonotype has a handful of counts. This chain uses TRBV7-2 with TRBJ2-7, with D possibly TRBD2 on 6 matching bases. V was shortened by 5 bases and J by 3 bases, with 14 bases between the two germline ends. Germline V gene data show CDR1 as SGHTA and CDR2 as FQGNSA. This CDR3 spans 14 amino acids. Here the CDR3 reads CASSQATRFYEQYF. CDR3 DNA sequence: TGTGCCAGCAGCCAAGCGACTAGATTCTACGAGCAGTACTTC.

Concerning this clonotype itself: A much larger clone differs by one base, so this may be a read error. V is TRBV13 and J is TRBJ2-5; D uncertain. Germline V gives CDR1 PRHDT, CDR2 FYEKMQ (reference sequence). Trimming left V 6 bases short and J 5 bases short, with 19 bases between. This CDR3 region has 15 residues. The CDR3: CASSGTGLPGETQYF. The CDR3, as DNA: TGTGCCAGCAGTGGCACGGGCCTCCCTGGGGAGACCCAGTACTTC.

V is TRBV18 and J is TRBJ1-2; D not resolved. The CDR3 runs to 15 residues. The germline V gene encodes CDR1 KGHSH and CDR2 LQKENI. The ends were cut back, 0 bases at V and 5 bases at J, with 13 bases in the middle. CDR3 coding DNA: TGTGCCAGCTCACCACCGGGCAGGAGCCTATATGGCTACACCTTC. Its translation is CASSPPGRSLYGYTF. The complete variable domain, with remaining parts taken from reference TRBV18 and TRBJ1-2, reads NAGVMQNPRHLVRRRGQEARLRCSPMKGHSHVYWYRQLPEEGLKFMVYLQKENIIDESGMPKERFSAEFPKEGPSILRIQQVVRGDSAAYFCASSPPGRSLYGYTFGSGTRLTVV.

This clonotype was recorded many times. The rearrangement links TRBV7-2 to TRBJ2-2; possibly TRBD2 for D (5 bases). With 4 bases removed from V and 6 bases from J, the gap between germline ends came to 24 bases. The CDR3 consists of 18 residues. Germline-derived CDR1 and CDR2 are SGHTA and FQGNSA. DNA for the CDR3: TGTGCCAGCAGCTCAAATCACGCGGGCGCCCCTGGTGCCGGGGAGCTGTTTTTT. Its protein is CASSSNHAGAPGAGELFF.

At least ten counts were recorded for this clonotype. This sequence joins TRBV29-1 and TRBJ1-2, with 9 bases fitting TRBD1. Germline CDR1 SQVTM, CDR2 ANQGSEA. This CDR3 region has 15 residues. Trimming removed 7 bases from V and 4 bases from J; junction bases left unmatched: 13. CDR3 region: CSAQFRGTGIYGYTF. For the CDR3, the DNA is TGCAGCGCCCAATTCCGGGGGACAGGGATCTATGGCTACACCTTC.

The chain couples TRBV27 to TRBJ2-7; the match to TRBD1 covers 7 bases. The junction had 15 bases not matched to a gene; V was cut back by 4 bases and J by 3 bases. The V gene's germline CDR1 is MNHEY and CDR2 SMNVEV (reference sequence). The CDR3 contains 17 residues. CDR3 region: CASSSSTGWSLGYEQYF. The DNA for the CDR3 is TGTGCCAGCAGTTCCTCGACAGGGTGGAGTCTTGGCTACGAGCAGTACTTC.

This clonotype was detected ten times or more. V usage is TRBV7-9 and J usage is TRBJ1-2; possible D gene TRBD1, 5 bases. The CDR3 extends over 16 amino acids. CDR1 and CDR2 from the germline V gene are SEHNR and FQNEAQ (reference sequence). Trimming stripped 5 bases from V and 4 bases from J, with 20 bases between. As DNA, the CDR3 is TGTGCCAGCAGCCAAGGGACGGTCGGGCTATCCTATGGCTACACCTTC. Protein product: CASSQGTVGLSYGYTF.

This clonotype was detected only once. The chain recombines TRBV7-2 with TRBJ2-7, with TRBD2 matching 12 bases. V was pared by 4 bases and J by 4 bases, with 8 bases of the junction left unmatched. CDR3 size: 16 residues. The V gene's germline CDR1 is SGHTA and CDR2 FQGNSA. The CDR3 DNA is TGTGCCAGCAGCTCGCTAGCGGGAGGGCATAGGTACGAGCAGTACTTC. Protein: CASSSLAGGHRYEQYF.